This entry is about one TCR beta chain. Per the original data handling: Estimated nucleated cell counts came from reference gene primer amplification. Profiled with immunoSEQ multiplex PCR; TCRdb holds only in-frame clones, not every one. V and J calls plus clone size are reproduced from that table; the DNA served to infer D and trimming. The profile shows over 200,000 clones, around 90% of them singletons. The sample belongs to a study of blood T cell repertoires in COVID-19. At the level of the study: COVID-19 samples from acute and convalescent phases originated in the United States, Italy and Spain. In each case, the material was cDNA or gDNA derived from T cells, B-cell-depleted T cells, or PBMCs.

This CDR3 comprises 14 residues. The V gene end was trimmed by 5 bases and the J gene end by 2 bases; junction bases not matched to a gene: 3. Germline assignment: CDR1 MNHNY and CDR2 SVGAGI (reference sequence). Material: peripheral blood. The origin of this receptor is a woman aged 25 to 39 with acute or convalescent COVID-19. The V gene is TRBV6-6, the J gene TRBJ1-5, with 7 nucleotides matching TRBD1. The CDR3, as DNA: TGTGCCAGCAGTAGGACAGGAGGCAATCAGCCCCAGCATTTT. Protein sequence: CASSRTGGNQPQHF.